These 4 T cell receptor beta chains originate from one sample sequenced in a study of PD-1 blockade in mismatch repair-deficient tumors. This table comes from immunoSEQ multiplex PCR, and its TCRdb copy is limited to in-frame clones, with some not included. The table records some 120,000 clones, 70% to 80% of them present only once. The sequencing here drew on peripheral blood, taken roughly 60 weeks after starting pembrolizumab. The receptor set was obtained from an adult with mismatch repair-deficient cancer.

As for this clone: Other DNA sequences in the sample encode the same CDR3. The chain combines TRBV10-2 with TRBJ2-1, with no clear D. The CDR3 has 12 residues. V dropped 5 bases and J dropped 5 bases, with 7 bases sitting between them. Germline-derived CDR1 and CDR2 are WSHSY and SAAADI. The CDR3 sequence is CASSPTDNEQFF. The CDR3 DNA reads as TGCGCCAGCAGTCCGACCGACAATGAGCAGTTCTTC.

This rearrangement joins TRBV4-2 to TRBJ2-1, with 7 bases that match TRBD2. Trimming cost V 1 base and J 4 bases; bases outside gene matches: 4. The germline gives CDR1 LGHNA, CDR2 YNFKEQ. This CDR3 has 15 amino acids. In DNA, the CDR3 is TGTGCCAGCAGCCAAGTTCGCGGGGGTTACAATGAGCAGTTCTTC. Translating gives CASSQVRGGYNEQFF.

The chain recombines TRBV7-6 with TRBJ2-2; 7 bases align to TRBD2. This CDR3 contains 15 residues. The trim removed 5 bases at V and 3 bases at J, leaving 6 bases unmatched. CDR1 and CDR2 (germline): SGHVS, FNYEAQ. The DNA for the CDR3 is TGTGCCAGCAGCCCAAACGCGGGAGACACCGGGGAGCTGTTTTTT. Its protein is CASSPNAGDTGELFF.

The chain uses TRBV30 and TRBJ1-1; no firm D call. The CDR3 is 13 amino acids. Germline V gene lookup returns CDR1 GTSNPN and CDR2 SVGIG (reference sequence). With 2 bases removed from V and 2 bases from J, the gap between germline ends came to 9 bases. CDR3 region: CAWSSEDNTEAFF. DNA of the CDR3: TGTGCCTGGAGTTCGGAGGACAACACTGAAGCTTTCTTT.